This passage covers 2 T cell receptor beta chains from one sample sequenced in a study of blood T cell repertoires in COVID-19 (dated by TCRdb to the early 2020s). Library creation used the immunoSEQ multiplex PCR assay. The source is immuneACCESS, and TCRdb retained only in-frame sequences with V and J called. Part of the clones is not carried over; for the studies checked, unresolved V genes explain less than half of this, and the remainder is unexplained. The sample table holds about 160,000 clones, of which under 85% were seen once. The ten largest clones capture about 3% of the sample. The sequenced sample was peripheral blood. The receptors stem from a man aged 65 to 85 with acute or convalescent COVID-19.

The V call is TRBV7-3, the J call TRBJ2-6; D unclear. Germline V gene lookup returns CDR1 SGHTA and CDR2 FQGTGA. Trimming stripped 4 bases from V and 0 bases from J, with 7 bases between. This CDR3 is built from 15 residues. In nucleotides, the CDR3 is TGTGCCAGCAGCTCCTCGAGCTCTGGGGCCAACGTCCTGACTTTC. As protein: CASSSSSSGANVLTF.

This chain connects TRBV2 to TRBJ2-5; possible D gene TRBD1, 6 bases. The CDR3 runs 12 residues. Trimming cost V 8 bases and J 1 base, with 8 bases left between them. CDR1 and CDR2 from the germline V gene are SNHLY and FYNNEI. The CDR3: CASDRSQETQYF. The CDR3 region has the DNA TGTGCCAGCGACAGGTCCCAAGAGACCCAGTACTTC. Using reference TRBV2 and TRBJ2-5 for the parts outside the CDR3, the full variable domain is EPEVTQTPSHQVTQMGQEVILRCVPISNHLYFYWYRQILGQKVEFLVSFYNNEISEKSEIFDDQFSVERPDGSNFTLKIRSTKLEDSAMYFCASDRSQETQYFGPGTRLLVL.